The 24 T cell receptor beta chains in this list originate from one sample, sequenced in a study of identical twins. TCRdb re-derived calls from the 5' RACE reads in MiXCR, one entry per CDR3 protein. Of around 450,000 distinct CDR3 sequences in the sample, over 12% were seen once. These data were also reused for a study on yellow fever vaccine responses in identical twins.

Sequencing was done on a sample of CD4+ T cells sorted from blood. Every receptor here comes from a woman younger than 35 in good health.

This clonotype was detected many times. The chain combines TRBV12-3 or TRBV12-4 with TRBJ2-5, with TRBD2 identical over 8 bases. The CDR3 contains 16 residues. V lost 4 bases, J lost 4 bases, and 11 bases stayed unmatched. The CDR3 coding sequence is TGTGCCAGCAGTTCCGGCGCGCGGGGGGACGGAGAGACCCAGTACTTC. Translating it yields CASSSGARGDGETQYF.

This CDR3 reads CASSDWVDTGELFF. The CDR3 nucleotides read TGTGCCAGCAGTGACTGGGTAGACACCGGGGAGCTGTTTTTT. The rearrangement uses TRBV25-1 and TRBJ2-2; D not resolved. CDR3 size: 14 residues. Germline-derived CDR1 and CDR2 are MGHDK and SYGVNS. The V end lost 3 bases, the J end lost 3 bases, and 8 bases lay between the germline ends.

This clonotype has more than one count but fewer than ten. This chain joins TRBV5-1 and TRBJ2-1; 8 nucleotides agree with TRBD2. In germline, CDR1 is SGHRS, CDR2 YFSETQ. The CDR3 runs to 14 residues. The J segment lost 5 bases and the V segment lost 3 bases, leaving 4 bases of the junction unmatched. In DNA form, the CDR3 reads TGCGCCAGCAGCTCAGCGGGGGTGGACAATGAGCAGTTCTTC. Its protein is CASSSAGVDNEQFF.

The chain employs TRBV14 and TRBJ1-1; 12 positions agree with TRBD1. Germline CDR1 reads SGHDN; CDR2 reads FVKESK. This CDR3 is 15 amino acids long. Germline trimming cut 1 base from V and 11 bases from J; bases unmatched to any gene: 8. In DNA form, the CDR3 reads TGTGCCAGCAGCCAAGGAGGGACAGGGGGCATTTCGGCTTTCTTT. As protein: CASSQGGTGGISAFF.

V and J are TRBV20-1 and TRBJ1-2; a weak D match, TRBD1 (5 bases). Germline V lookup: CDR1 DFQATT, CDR2 SNEGSKA (reference sequence). This CDR3 spans 12 amino acids. Trimming left V 3 bases short and J 6 bases short, with 11 bases between. In nucleotides, the CDR3 is TGCAGTGCTAGCCCATGGGGGGATGGCTACACCTTC. Its translation is CSASPWGDGYTF.

This clonotype was seen ten or more times. V and J are TRBV10-3 and TRBJ1-5, with 9 nucleotides matching TRBD1. The CDR3 runs 13 residues. Germline CDR1 and CDR2: ENHRY and SYGVKD. V dropped 8 bases and J dropped 5; count of bases not matched to a gene: 4. The CDR3: CAIRDRADQPQHF. DNA for the CDR3: TGTGCCATCCGGGACAGGGCCGATCAGCCCCAGCATTTT.

The chain couples TRBV5-1 to TRBJ2-7; D gene unclear. V was clipped by 1 base and J by 5 bases, with 13 bases between them. Germline-derived CDR1 and CDR2 are SGHRS and YFSETQ. The CDR3 has 14 amino acids. CDR3 loop: CASSLMVSPDEQYF. The CDR3 region has the DNA TGCGCCAGCAGCTTGATGGTCAGCCCGGACGAGCAGTACTTC.

The chain joins TRBV5-1 to TRBJ2-2, with D perhaps TRBD1 or TRBD2 (5 bases each). Trimming took off 4 bases at V and 1 base at J, with 11 bases between the two ends. Germline V lookup: CDR1 SGHRS, CDR2 YFSETQ. The CDR3 consists of 15 residues. The chain's CDR3 is CASSAGTVNTGELFF. The CDR3 coding sequence is TGCGCCAGCAGCGCAGGGACGGTGAACACCGGGGAGCTGTTTTTT.

In this sample, this clonotype turned up many times. CDR3 in amino acids: CASSRASLYDEQFF. The CDR3 DNA sequence: TGTGCCAGCAGTAGGGCTAGCTTGTATGATGAGCAGTTCTTC. The chain couples TRBV12-3 or TRBV12-4 to TRBJ2-1, with a possible D match to TRBD2 (5 bases). The CDR3 contains 14 residues. V lost 5 bases, J lost 8 bases, and 16 bases lay in between.

This clonotype showed up many times. The rearrangement links TRBV2 to TRBJ2-5; D might be TRBD1 (6 bases). Trimming stripped 6 bases from V and 3 bases from J, with 17 bases between. The CDR3 covers 15 residues. Germline V CDR1 and CDR2: SNHLY, FYNNEI. CDR3 loop: CASSRRRQVEETQYF. The CDR3 coding sequence is TGTGCCAGCAGCCGCAGACGACAGGTAGAAGAGACCCAGTACTTC.

The rearrangement joins TRBV3-1 to TRBJ2-7; TRBD1 matches 7 bases. J lost 3 bases, V lost 4 bases, and 6 bases had no gene match. Germline values: CDR1 LGHDT, CDR2 YNNKEL (reference sequence). The CDR3 is 14 amino acids. The chain's CDR3 is CASSPSGQSYEQYF. In nucleotides, the CDR3 is TGTGCCAGCAGCCCATCGGGACAGAGCTACGAGCAGTACTTC.

The rearrangement links TRBV6-5 to TRBJ2-5; 14 bases fit TRBD2. The CDR3 is made up of 18 amino acids. The J segment lost 1 base and the V segment lost 4 bases, leaving 8 bases of the junction unmatched. Germline V gene sequence: CDR1 MNHEY, CDR2 SVGAGI. DNA of the CDR3: TGTGCCAGCAGTTCTCCGGGACTAGCGGGGGACCTCCAAGAGACCCAGTACTTC. Translating gives CASSSPGLAGDLQETQYF.

The chain is built from TRBV3-1 and TRBJ2-3; D not resolved. The CDR3 loop spans 17 amino acids. The germline CDR1 and CDR2 sequences are LGHDT and YNNKEL (reference sequence). V gave up 1 base and J gave up 4 bases, with 18 bases separating them. The CDR3 DNA reads TGTGCCAGCAGCCAAGGAGTGCTATCCCCTCGCGCAGATACGCAGTATTTT. Encoded protein: CASSQGVLSPRADTQYF.

The chain couples TRBV28 to TRBJ2-6, with a possible D match to TRBD1 (6 bases). The CDR3 is 15 residues long. V lost 5 bases to trimming and J lost 3 bases, with 11 bases between them. Germline V gene sequence: CDR1 MDHEN, CDR2 SYDVKM. The CDR3 DNA sequence: TGTGCCAGCAGTCCTCCAGGGGTTGGGGCCAACGTCCTGACTTTC. Amino acid sequence: CASSPPGVGANVLTF.

This clonotype was counted between two and nine times. The gene calls are TRBV20-1 and TRBJ1-3; unclear D gene. In germline, CDR1 is DFQATT, CDR2 SNEGSKA (reference sequence). V gave up 0 bases and J gave up 1 base, with 10 bases separating them. The CDR3 consists of 15 residues. CDR3 bases: TGCAGTGCTAGAGATTATCGCGATTCTGGAAACACCATATATTTT. Amino acids: CSARDYRDSGNTIYF.

The chain employs TRBV7-6 and TRBJ2-3, with TRBD2 identical over 8 bases. Germline loops: CDR1 SGHVS, CDR2 FNYEAQ. The V gene end was trimmed by 5 bases and the J gene end by 4 bases; junction bases not matched to a gene: 11. CDR3 length: 16 amino acids. As DNA, the CDR3 is TGTGCCAGCAGCGCAACCGGGACTAGGTTTTCAGATACGCAGTATTTT. Encoded protein: CASSATGTRFSDTQYF.

A few counts support this clonotype. CDR3 loop: CASSPASDSYNEQFF. The CDR3 DNA reads as TGTGCCAGCAGCCCCGCTAGCGATTCCTACAATGAGCAGTTCTTC. The chain couples TRBV7-2 to TRBJ2-1; tentative D call: TRBD2 (6 bases). This CDR3 contains 15 residues. V was cut by 5 bases and J by 1 base, with 12 bases left in between. The V gene's germline CDR1 is SGHTA and CDR2 FQGNSA.

The table lists this clonotype with a few counts. This chain uses TRBV12-3 or TRBV12-4 with TRBJ2-7, with 7 bases fitting TRBD2. The J segment lost 7 bases and the V segment lost 4 bases, leaving 10 bases of the junction unmatched. The CDR3 covers 14 residues. The CDR3 nucleotides are TGTGCCAGCAGTTATGAGGGGACTACAGGAGAGCAGTACTTC. It is translated as CASSYEGTTGEQYF.

The V gene is TRBV10-3, the J gene TRBJ1-5; 7 bases map to TRBD1. The CDR3 contains 13 residues. The trim removed 3 bases at V and 5 bases at J, leaving 1 base unmatched. Germline lookup yields CDR1 ENHRY and CDR2 SYGVKD. Here the CDR3 reads CAISDRGDQPQHF. The CDR3 nucleotides are TGTGCCATCAGTGACAGGGGGGATCAGCCCCAGCATTTT.

The sample holds a few counts of this clonotype. The chain combines TRBV5-1 with TRBJ2-2, with TRBD1 matching over 9 bases. Losses at the gene ends were 4 bases for V and 5 bases for J; bases not matched to a gene: 6. Germline CDR1 is SGHRS and CDR2 is YFSETQ. This CDR3 has 15 residues. The CDR3 DNA reads TGCGCCAGCAGCCCGGGGGACAGGGCGACCGGGGAGCTGTTTTTT. Protein sequence: CASSPGDRATGELFF. Full variable domain (remainder filled in from reference TRBV5-1 and TRBJ2-2): KAGVTQTPRYLIKTRGQQVTLSCSPISGHRSVSWYQQTPGQGLQFLFEYFSETQRNKGNFPGRFSGRQFSNSRSEMNVSTLELGDSALYLCASSPGDRATGELFFGEGSRLTVL.

The chain links TRBV27 to TRBJ2-7; D uncertain. The length of the CDR3 is 13 residues. Germline CDR1 and CDR2: MNHEY and SMNVEV (reference sequence). V was pared by 4 bases and J by 1 base, with 8 bases between. CDR3 sequence (DNA): TGTGCCAGCAGTTGGCTAGGTTCCTACGAGCAGTACTTC. It codes for CASSWLGSYEQYF.

This clonotype was recorded a few times. The chain recombines TRBV6-2 or TRBV6-3 with TRBJ2-5; D remains unclear. CDR1 and CDR2 from the germline V gene are MNHEY and SVGEGT. This CDR3 is 14 amino acids long. Trimming took off 4 bases at V and 5 bases at J, with 14 bases between the two ends. DNA of the CDR3: TGTGCCAGCAGTTTACCGCTAGTTATGGAGACCCAGTACTTC. Its protein is CASSLPLVMETQYF.

This clonotype has more than one count but fewer than ten. V gene TRBV7-9 combines with J gene TRBJ2-1, with D perhaps TRBD1 (7 bases). V lost 1 base and J lost 9, with 19 bases in between. There are 16 residues in the CDR3. Germline CDR1 reads SEHNR; CDR2 reads FQNEAQ (reference sequence). The CDR3 DNA reads TGTGCCAGCAGCTTAGGATCACCAGGGGGGAGTGGTGAGCAGTTCTTC. Encoded protein: CASSLGSPGGSGEQFF.

For this clonotype: Likely a read error: the CDR3 ends without its conserved phenylalanine or tryptophan. The rearrangement uses TRBV18 and TRBJ2-6; D gene uncertain. The CDR3 consists of 17 residues. Trimming pared 4 bases from V and 0 bases from J, leaving 13 bases between. Germline V gene data show CDR1 as KGHSH and CDR2 as LQKENI. In nucleotides, the CDR3 is TGTGCCAGCTCACGCTTCACAGTCTCCTCTGGGGCCAACGTCCTGACTTTA. Translated: CASSRFTVSSGANVLTL.